These 22 T cell receptor beta chains originate from one sample sequenced in a study of blood T cell repertoires in COVID-19. TCRdb's copy holds only in-frame clones and misses some; the assay was immunoSEQ multiplex PCR. Of roughly 200,000 clones listed, more than 80% were seen once; the top ten hold approximately 0.56%. The material sequenced was peripheral blood. These receptors all come from a man in his forties or fifties with acute or convalescent COVID-19.

The gene calls are TRBV19 and TRBJ1-6, with 11 bases aligning to TRBD1. V trimming: 3 bases; J trimming: 8 bases; junction bases outside the gene matches: 3. The germline CDR1 and CDR2 sequences are LNHDA and SQIVND (reference sequence). The CDR3 has 15 amino acids. CDR3 nucleotide sequence: TGTGCCAGTAGTATGGGGGACAGGGGGGATTCACCCCTCCACTTT. Translating it yields CASSMGDRGDSPLHF.

This clone appeared once. The J gene is TRBJ2-3, the V gene TRBV5-1; 11 bases are a match to TRBD2. The CDR3 runs 17 residues. CDR1 SGHRS and CDR2 YFSETQ come from the germline V gene. V shed 0 bases and J 4 bases; nucleotides not matched to a gene: 7. The CDR3 region has the DNA TGCGCCAGCAGCTTGGCCGTTACTAGCGGGAGTTCAGATACGCAGTATTTT. Protein: CASSLAVTSGSSDTQYF.

V gene TRBV27 combines with J gene TRBJ2-3, with TRBD2 matching 12 bases. This CDR3 comprises 14 residues. Germline V gene data show CDR1 as MNHEY and CDR2 as SMNVEV (reference sequence). Trimming took 6 bases from V and 6 from J; bases not matched to a gene: 4. CDR3: CASRLAGGADTQYF. The CDR3 bases are TGTGCCAGCAGGCTAGCGGGAGGGGCCGATACGCAGTATTTT.

The chain employs TRBV4-1 and TRBJ2-2; possible D gene TRBD2, 6 bases. The CDR3 is made up of 16 amino acids. The V and J ends lost 1 base and 7 bases respectively, with 16 bases between them. The germline V gene has CDR1 MGHRA and CDR2 YSYEKL. CDR3 loop: CASSQGLRGIGGELFF. For the CDR3, the DNA is TGCGCCAGCAGCCAAGGTTTGCGCGGGATTGGCGGGGAGCTGTTTTTT.

The chain combines TRBV12-3 or TRBV12-4 with TRBJ1-1; 7 nucleotides match TRBD1. This CDR3 is built from 13 residues. After removal of 6 bases from V and 4 bases from J, the junction contained 5 bases not matched to a gene. CDR3 sequence reads: CASRPTGATEAFF. DNA of the CDR3: TGTGCCAGCAGACCCACAGGGGCCACTGAAGCTTTCTTT.

The CDR3 DNA reads TGTGCCAGTAGCGACAGGGGGTTCTATGGCTACACCTTC. Encoded protein: CASSDRGFYGYTF. V and J are TRBV19 and TRBJ1-2, with 9 positions matching TRBD1. The V segment lost 6 bases and the J segment 4 bases; nucleotides outside the gene matches: 3. This CDR3 is built from 13 residues. Germline-derived CDR1 and CDR2 are LNHDA and SQIVND (reference sequence).

The chain links TRBV28 to TRBJ2-7, with 7 nucleotides matching TRBD1. V shed 6 bases and J 1 base; nucleotides not matched to a gene: 6. The CDR3 has 14 residues. CDR1 and CDR2 from the germline V gene are MDHEN and SYDVKM. This CDR3 is CASSQGQVSYEQYF. CDR3 in DNA: TGTGCCAGCAGCCAAGGACAGGTGTCCTACGAGCAGTACTTC. The full variable domain, rest sourced from reference TRBV28 and TRBJ2-7, is DVKVTQSSRYLVKRTGEKVFLECVQDMDHENMFWYRQDPGLGLRLIYFSYDVKMKEKGDIPEGYSVSREKKERFSLILESASTNQTSMYLCASSQGQVSYEQYFGPGTRLTVT.

This chain links TRBV27 with TRBJ1-4; D is possibly TRBD1 (5 bases). Per germline, CDR1 MNHEY and CDR2 SMNVEV (reference sequence). The CDR3 extends over 13 amino acids. Trimming removed 6 bases at V and 7 bases at J, with 12 bases between. CDR3 sequence: CASRPRRGEKLFF. The CDR3 DNA follows: TGTGCCAGCAGGCCAAGGAGGGGTGAAAAACTGTTTTTT.

This chain links TRBV28 with TRBJ2-1; TRBD2 aligns across 14 bases. The CDR3 runs to 15 residues. Germline values: CDR1 MDHEN, CDR2 SYDVKM. The V segment lost 6 bases and the J segment 8 bases; nucleotides outside the gene matches: 6. The CDR3 loop is CASSPGTSGSYEQFF. CDR3 coding DNA: TGTGCCAGCAGCCCCGGGACTAGCGGGAGCTATGAGCAGTTCTTC.

This clone was found many times. The chain couples TRBV7-2 to TRBJ2-7, with TRBD1 matching over 7 bases. Germline V gene lookup returns CDR1 SGHTA and CDR2 FQGNSA. The CDR3 runs 15 residues. J gave up 1 base and V 6 bases, and 9 bases lay outside the gene matches. The CDR3 protein is CASSLKGAASYEQYF. The CDR3 nucleotides are TGTGCCAGCAGTTTGAAGGGGGCCGCGTCCTACGAGCAGTACTTC.

The chain recombines TRBV10-2 with TRBJ2-5, with 7 bases fitting TRBD2. CDR3 length: 16 residues. CDR1 is WSHSY, CDR2 SAAADI, per germline. J lost 5 bases, V lost 4 bases, and 13 bases had no gene match. The CDR3 protein is CASSGRGGGPLETQYF. CDR3 DNA: TGCGCCAGCAGTGGGCGGGGCGGGGGTCCCTTGGAGACCCAGTACTTC.

The chain recombines TRBV6-1 with TRBJ1-2; no definite D call. Germline CDR1 and CDR2: MNHNS and SASEGT. The CDR3 is 14 amino acids. V lost 2 bases to trimming and J lost 5 bases, with 12 bases between them. The CDR3 sequence: CASSERVRGYGYTF. In DNA, the CDR3 is TGTGCCAGCAGTGAAAGGGTACGGGGATATGGCTACACCTTC.

The rearrangement links TRBV11-2 to TRBJ2-1, with TRBD2 identical over 9 bases. Germline values: CDR1 SGHAT, CDR2 FQNNGV. This CDR3 spans 16 amino acids. Germline trimming cut 3 bases from V and 9 bases from J; bases unmatched to any gene: 12. Here the CDR3 reads CASSLALAGTGSEQFF. CDR3 bases: TGTGCCAGCAGCTTGGCTCTAGCGGGAACAGGTAGTGAGCAGTTCTTC.

This chain uses TRBV7-2 with TRBJ1-5; a weak D match, TRBD1 (6 bases). Germline loops: CDR1 SGHTA, CDR2 FQGNSA. The ends were cut back, 5 bases at V and 4 bases at J, with 18 bases in the middle. The CDR3 sequence is 16 residues long. The CDR3: CASSVKGGAPNQPQHF. The CDR3 nucleotides read TGTGCCAGCAGCGTAAAGGGGGGGGCACCGAATCAGCCCCAGCATTTT.

This clone appeared once. This sequence joins TRBV29-1 and TRBJ1-1; 9 bases match TRBD1. V lost 7 bases and J lost 5; bases outside the gene matches: 11. The CDR3 consists of 14 residues. Per the germline V gene, CDR1 is SQVTM and CDR2 is ANQGSEA. Written as DNA, the CDR3 is TGCAGCGCCCTCCCCGACAGGGGGTGGACTGAAGCTTTCTTT. It encodes CSALPDRGWTEAFF. Together with reference TRBV29-1 and TRBJ1-1, the CDR3 gives the full variable domain: SAVISQKPSRDICQRGTSLTIQCQVDSQVTMMFWYRQQPGQSLTLIATANQGSEATYESGFVIDKFPISRPNLTFSTLTVSNMSPEDSSIYLCSALPDRGWTEAFFGQGTRLTVV.

The gene calls are TRBV14 and TRBJ2-2; no clear D. V shed 4 bases and J shed 8 bases, with 14 bases lying between them. The CDR3 extends over 14 amino acids. The germline V gene encodes CDR1 SGHDN and CDR2 FVKESK. The CDR3 loop reads CASSLRPPGGELFF. CDR3 bases: TGTGCCAGCAGCCTACGGCCTCCAGGTGGGGAGCTGTTTTTT. Full variable domain (missing parts from reference TRBV14 and TRBJ2-2): EAGVTQFPSHSVIEKGQTVTLRCDPISGHDNLYWYRRVMGKEIKFLLHFVKESKQDESGMPNNRFLAERTGGTYSTLKVQPAELEDSGVYFCASSLRPPGGELFFGEGSRLTVL.

The rearrangement links TRBV5-5 to TRBJ2-5, with 9 bases that match TRBD1. The CDR3 has 16 amino acids. The V and J ends lost 5 bases and 4 bases, in that order; junction bases with no gene match: 12. Germline V CDR1 and CDR2: SGHKS, YYEKEE (reference sequence). For the CDR3, the DNA is TGTGCCAGCAGTCCCCCTTGGACAGGGGAGCGAGAGACCCAGTACTTC. It yields the protein CASSPPWTGERETQYF.

The genes are TRBV3-1 (or the pseudogene TRBV3-2) and TRBJ2-1; 9 nucleotides match TRBD2. CDR3 size: 16 residues. Germline V CDR1 and CDR2: LGHDT, YNNKEL (reference sequence). Trimming cost V 1 base and J 3 bases; bases outside gene matches: 4. The CDR3 DNA reads as TGTGCCAGCAGCCAAGGGACTAGCGACTACTACAATGAGCAGTTCTTC. It translates to CASSQGTSDYYNEQFF.

This chain connects TRBV29-1 to TRBJ1-4, with D maybe TRBD1 (6 bases). Germline V gene sequence: CDR1 SQVTM, CDR2 ANQGSEA. V was trimmed by 4 bases and J by 6 bases, leaving 15 bases between them. The CDR3 spans 14 residues. CDR3 in amino acids: CSVVRRGRDEKLFF. For the CDR3, the DNA is TGCAGCGTTGTTCGGAGGGGGAGGGATGAAAAACTGTTTTTT.

The genes are TRBV27 and TRBJ1-1; tentative D call: TRBD1 (5 bases). The CDR3 contains 14 residues. Trimming took off 3 bases at V and 5 bases at J, with 13 bases between the two ends. Germline assignment: CDR1 MNHEY and CDR2 SMNVEV (reference sequence). CDR3 amino acids: CASSFRGRETEAFF. In nucleotides, the CDR3 is TGTGCCAGCAGTTTCCGGGGCCGGGAGACTGAAGCTTTCTTT.

The chain couples TRBV6-2 or TRBV6-3 to TRBJ2-7; TRBD1 matches 10 bases. This CDR3 contains 16 residues. Looked up from germline, CDR1 is MNHEY and CDR2 is SVGEGT. V trimming: 6 bases; J trimming: 5 bases; junction bases outside the gene matches: 13. The DNA of the CDR3 is TGTGCCAGCAGCCATACCCCGGGACAGGGGTACCACGAGCAGTACGTC. Translation gives CASSHTPGQGYHEQYV.

V is TRBV30 and J is TRBJ2-2; possibly TRBD1 for D (5 bases). Germline assignment: CDR1 GTSNPN and CDR2 SVGIG (reference sequence). V lost 4 bases to trimming and J lost 6 bases, with 15 bases between them. This CDR3 spans 14 amino acids. CDR3 amino acids: CAWKGQGGAGELFF. In nucleotides, the CDR3 is TGTGCCTGGAAAGGCCAGGGCGGCGCCGGGGAGCTGTTTTTT.